This is a list of T cell receptor beta chains from one sample in a study of T cell changes during pregnancy in multiple sclerosis. Profiling relied on immunoSEQ multiplex PCR, and the TCRdb table lists in-frame clones only, not all of them. The sample lists under 60,000 clones, approximately 93% seen once, with 0.31% in the top ten. The specimen comprised CD4+ T cells from peripheral blood mononuclear cells, sampled in the third trimester of pregnancy. The receptor source for this set is a female donor with multiple sclerosis, enrolled in a pregnancy study. Each CDR3 is given with its conserved first and last residue. Each record gives: D gene, J gene, V gene, clone size, CDR3 DNA, CDR3 protein. A D gene is named only where the DNA matches it firmly. The size field is filled for only some rows; it gives once, few, many or a size class.

D: -; J: TRBJ2-7; V: TRBV11-2; size: -; DNA: TGTGCCAGCAGCCAACAGGGCTACGAGCAGTACTTC; CDR3: CASSQQGYEQYF
D: TRBD2; J: TRBJ2-3; V: TRBV19; size: once; DNA: TGTGCCAGTAGCTCACTAGCGGGAGATGGTACAGATACGCAGTATTTT; CDR3: CASSSLAGDGTDTQYF
D: -; J: TRBJ1-4; V: TRBV7-6; size: -; DNA: TGTGCCAGCAGCCACTCGGGGAGGGGGAATGAAAAACTGTTTTTT; CDR3: CASSHSGRGNEKLFF
D: TRBD1; J: TRBJ2-7; V: TRBV11-3; size: -; DNA: TGTGCCAGCGGGGACAGGGTGTATGGCGAGCAGTACTTC; CDR3: CASGDRVYGEQYF
D: TRBD1; J: TRBJ1-2; V: TRBV10-3; size: -; DNA: TGTGCCATCAGCGGGGGACAGTCCTATGGCTACACCTTC; CDR3: CAISGGQSYGYTF
D: TRBD1; J: TRBJ1-1; V: TRBV5-1; size: -; DNA: TGCGCCAGCAGCCCTCGACAGGGTCGGGGCACTGAAGCTTTCTTT; CDR3: CASSPRQGRGTEAFF
D: TRBD2; J: TRBJ2-3; V: TRBV20-1; size: -; DNA: TGCAGTGCAGCTAGCGGAGATACGCAGTATTTT; CDR3: CSAASGDTQYF
D: TRBD1; J: TRBJ2-7; V: TRBV5-4; size: -; DNA: TGTGCCAGCAGCGTCGGGACAGCCTACGAGCAGTACTTC; CDR3: CASSVGTAYEQYF
D: TRBD1; J: TRBJ1-2; V: TRBV2; size: -; DNA: TGTGCCAGCAGGCCAGGGACAGGGTCTGGCTACACCTTC; CDR3: CASRPGTGSGYTF
D: TRBD2; J: TRBJ2-2; V: TRBV7-2; size: once; DNA: TGTGCCAGCAGCCTTACTAGCGGAAACACCGGGGAGCTGTTTTTT; CDR3: CASSLTSGNTGELFF
D: -; J: TRBJ2-7; V: TRBV28; size: -; DNA: TGTGCCAGCAGTTTGCTAGGATTCGGGGAGCAGTACTTC; CDR3: CASSLLGFGEQYF
D: -; J: TRBJ2-7; V: TRBV14; size: -; DNA: TGTGCCAGCACCCCCCCGCAGGGTCAGCTCAGAAGGACCTACGAGCAGTACTTC; CDR3: CASTPPQGQLRRTYEQYF
D: TRBD2; J: TRBJ2-3; V: TRBV4-3; size: -; DNA: TGCGCCAGCAGCCAAGGTACTAGCGGGGGTTGGACAGATACGCAGTATTTT; CDR3: CASSQGTSGGWTDTQYF
D: TRBD2; J: TRBJ2-1; V: TRBV4-1; size: -; DNA: TGCGCCAGCAGCCAAGGCCTAGCGGGAGTCAATGAGCAGTTCTTC; CDR3: CASSQGLAGVNEQFF
D: TRBD2; J: TRBJ2-1; V: TRBV19; size: -; DNA: TGTGCCAGTAGTCCAATAGCGGGAGTTCCCCGCAATGAGCAGTTCTTC; CDR3: CASSPIAGVPRNEQFF
D: -; J: TRBJ1-1; V: TRBV19; size: -; DNA: TGTGCCAGTAGTCGCAAGCCGGGTCAACTTACTGAAGCTTTCTTT; CDR3: CASSRKPGQLTEAFF
D: -; J: TRBJ1-4; V: TRBV30; size: -; DNA: TGTGCCTGGAGTTCCGACAGGCGGGAGTTACGCGAAAAACTGTTTTTT; CDR3: CAWSSDRRELREKLFF
D: -; J: TRBJ2-5; V: TRBV9; size: -; DNA: TGTGCCAGCAGCGTAAGGGGCTTGTACCAAGAGACCCAGTACTTC; CDR3: CASSVRGLYQETQYF
D: -; J: TRBJ1-4; V: TRBV27; size: -; DNA: TGTGCCAGCAGTTTATCGCGGGGTCGGCATGAAAAACTGTTTTTT; CDR3: CASSLSRGRHEKLFF
D: -; J: TRBJ1-6; V: TRBV4-1; size: -; DNA: TGCGCCAGCAGCCCTGGACAGTATAATTCACCCCTCCACTTT; CDR3: CASSPGQYNSPLHF
D: TRBD1; J: TRBJ2-5; V: TRBV5-5; size: -; DNA: TGTGCCAGCAGCTTGGGAGGGGGCGGGGAGACCCAGTACTTC; CDR3: CASSLGGGGETQYF
D: -; J: TRBJ1-6; V: TRBV5-6; size: -; DNA: TGTGCCAGCAGCTTGGAACAGCTCTATAATTCACCCCTCCACTTT; CDR3: CASSLEQLYNSPLHF
D: -; J: TRBJ2-5; V: TRBV2; size: -; DNA: TGTGCCAGCAGGGCACAAGAGACCCAGTACTTC; CDR3: CASRAQETQYF
D: -; J: TRBJ2-4; V: TRBV18; size: -; DNA: TGTGCCAGCTCCCGCGATGGACTAGCCAAAAACATTCAGTACTTC; CDR3: CASSRDGLAKNIQYF
D: -; J: TRBJ1-1; V: TRBV28; size: -; DNA: TGTGCCAGCAGTCCCCCCACAGGGCGCAACACTGAAGCTTTCTTT; CDR3: CASSPPTGRNTEAFF
D: TRBD1; J: TRBJ2-7; V: TRBV6-6; size: -; DNA: TGTGCCAGCAGTTTTAAGCCCGGGACAGCCTCCTACGAGCAGTACTTC; CDR3: CASSFKPGTASYEQYF
D: -; J: TRBJ2-3; V: TRBV5-6; size: -; DNA: TGTGCCAGCAGCTTGGAACAGGGACGGACAGATACGCAGTATTTT; CDR3: CASSLEQGRTDTQYF
D: TRBD1; J: TRBJ2-7; V: TRBV7-2; size: few; DNA: TGTGCCAGCAGCCCCAGGGACAGCTCCTACGAGCAGTACTTC; CDR3: CASSPRDSSYEQYF
D: -; J: TRBJ2-2; V: TRBV5-4; size: -; DNA: TGTGCCAGCAGCCTGAACAAACAGGGATTAGAGGAGCTGTTTTTT; CDR3: CASSLNKQGLEELFF
D: TRBD1; J: TRBJ1-3; V: TRBV9; size: -; DNA: TGTGCCAGCAGCGTAGCTACCCCTACAGGGGGCGGCTCTGGAAACACCATATATTTT; CDR3: CASSVATPTGGGSGNTIYF
D: TRBD2; J: TRBJ2-3; V: TRBV2; size: once; DNA: TGTGCCAGCAGTGTACCTAGCGGAGGCACAGATACGCAGTATTTT; CDR3: CASSVPSGGTDTQYF
D: -; J: TRBJ1-4; V: TRBV23-1; size: -; DNA: TGCGCCAGCAGTCTGGTCCAACGGGTGTTTTTT; CDR3: CASSLVQRVFF
D: -; J: TRBJ2-3; V: TRBV12-5; size: -; DNA: TGTGCTAGTGGTTTGCTCCGGGGGGCGTTAGATACGCAGTATTTT; CDR3: CASGLLRGALDTQYF
D: TRBD1; J: TRBJ1-1; V: TRBV11-3; size: once; DNA: TGTGCCAGCAGCCCACGACAGGGGAGCACTGAAGCTTTCTTT; CDR3: CASSPRQGSTEAFF
D: TRBD1; J: TRBJ1-6; V: TRBV6-5; size: -; DNA: TGTGCCAGCAGGTGGGACAGGGGCGCGAATTCACCCCTCCACTTT; CDR3: CASRWDRGANSPLHF
D: -; J: TRBJ2-7; V: TRBV6-1; size: -; DNA: TGTGCCAGCATGGACGGGAAGAGCTCCTACGAGCAGTACTTC; CDR3: CASMDGKSSYEQYF
D: TRBD2; J: TRBJ2-5; V: TRBV13; size: -; DNA: TGTGCCAGCAGCTTAGGGGGGGGGTATGAGACCCAGTACTTC; CDR3: CASSLGGGYETQYF
D: TRBD2; J: TRBJ2-2; V: TRBV4-1; size: -; DNA: TGCGCCAGCAGCCAAGATCCCACAGAACTTATGGGGGGGGCGAACACCGGGGAGCTGTTTTTT; CDR3: CASSQDPTELMGGANTGELFF
D: -; J: TRBJ2-2; V: TRBV9; size: -; DNA: TGTGCCAGCAGCGTAGCTCCCGGACAACACGGCGGAGCCGGGGAGCTGTTTTTT; CDR3: CASSVAPGQHGGAGELFF
D: -; J: TRBJ2-5; V: TRBV2; size: -; DNA: TGTGCCAGACCCAGGGGCCCCAGGGCCCAGTACTTC; CDR3: CARPRGPRAQYF
D: TRBD1; J: TRBJ2-7; V: TRBV11-3; size: -; DNA: TGTGCCAGCAGCTTGGACAGGGGCAATTACTACGAGCAGTACTTC; CDR3: CASSLDRGNYYEQYF
D: -; J: TRBJ2-7; V: TRBV19; size: -; DNA: TGTGCCAGTAGTCCCGACAGGAACGCCGAGCAGTACTTC; CDR3: CASSPDRNAEQYF
D: TRBD1; J: TRBJ1-6; V: TRBV27; size: -; DNA: TGTGCCAGCAGTTTAAGTCCGGGACAGGGAGGCTCCTATAATTCACCCCTCCACTTT; CDR3: CASSLSPGQGGSYNSPLHF
D: -; J: TRBJ1-5; V: TRBV4-3; size: once; DNA: TGCGCCAGCAGCCAAGTCTGGCAGGGGATCCAGCCCCAGCATTTT; CDR3: CASSQVWQGIQPQHF
D: -; J: TRBJ2-7; V: TRBV4-1; size: -; DNA: TGCGCCAGCAGCCAAGTGCCCGGGGGCGAGCAGTACTTC; CDR3: CASSQVPGGEQYF
D: TRBD2; J: TRBJ2-7; V: TRBV7-9; size: -; DNA: TGTGCCAGCAGCTTAGGAGCGGGAGAATACGAGCAGTACTTC; CDR3: CASSLGAGEYEQYF
D: -; J: TRBJ2-1; V: TRBV19; size: -; DNA: TGTGCCAGTAGTCAACTGCGGTACAATGAGCAGTTCTTC; CDR3: CASSQLRYNEQFF
D: -; J: TRBJ2-3; V: TRBV7-3; size: -; DNA: TGTGCCAGCAGCTTATATCTACCCAGGGAGGCGGGGACGCAGTATTTT; CDR3: CASSLYLPREAGTQYF
D: TRBD1; J: TRBJ1-2; V: TRBV30; size: once; DNA: TGTGCCTGGAGTGGGACAGGGATCGGCTACACCTTC; CDR3: CAWSGTGIGYTF
D: -; J: TRBJ1-6; V: TRBV9; size: -; DNA: TGTGCCAGCAGCGTAGGCAGGGATCGTTCACCCCTCCACTTT; CDR3: CASSVGRDRSPLHF
D: -; J: TRBJ1-5; V: TRBV7-8; size: -; DNA: TGTGCCAGCAGCTTAGCGGCAGGGTGGAATCAGCCCCAGCATTTT; CDR3: CASSLAAGWNQPQHF
D: TRBD1; J: TRBJ1-2; V: TRBV5-6; size: -; DNA: TGTGCCAGCAGTTTAGACCGAGGGGGCGACTATGGCTACACCTTC; CDR3: CASSLDRGGDYGYTF